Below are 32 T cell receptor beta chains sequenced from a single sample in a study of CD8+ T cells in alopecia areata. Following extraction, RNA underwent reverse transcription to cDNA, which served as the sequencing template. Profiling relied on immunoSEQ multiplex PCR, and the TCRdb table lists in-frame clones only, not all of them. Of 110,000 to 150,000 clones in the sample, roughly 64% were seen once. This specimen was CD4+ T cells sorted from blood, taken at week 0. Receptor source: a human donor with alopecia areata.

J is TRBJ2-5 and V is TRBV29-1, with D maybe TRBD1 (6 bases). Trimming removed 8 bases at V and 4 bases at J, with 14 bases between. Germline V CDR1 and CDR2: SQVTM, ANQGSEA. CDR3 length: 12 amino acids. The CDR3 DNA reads TGCAGCATCCGGGACATCAGAGAGACCCAGTACTTC. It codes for CSIRDIRETQYF.

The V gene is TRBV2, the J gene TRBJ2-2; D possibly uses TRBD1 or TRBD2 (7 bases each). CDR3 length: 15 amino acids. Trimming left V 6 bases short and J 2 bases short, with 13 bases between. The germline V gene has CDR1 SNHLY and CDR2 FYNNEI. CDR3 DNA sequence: TGTGCCAGCAGGATGGGAGGGGGCAACACCGGGGAGCTGTTTTTT. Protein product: CASRMGGGNTGELFF.

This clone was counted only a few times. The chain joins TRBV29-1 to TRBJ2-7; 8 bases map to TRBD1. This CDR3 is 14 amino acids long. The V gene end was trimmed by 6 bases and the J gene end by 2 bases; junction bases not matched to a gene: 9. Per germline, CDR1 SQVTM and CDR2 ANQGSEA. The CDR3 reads CSVRQGRLTYEQYF. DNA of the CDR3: TGCAGCGTGCGACAGGGGCGCCTCACCTACGAGCAGTACTTC.

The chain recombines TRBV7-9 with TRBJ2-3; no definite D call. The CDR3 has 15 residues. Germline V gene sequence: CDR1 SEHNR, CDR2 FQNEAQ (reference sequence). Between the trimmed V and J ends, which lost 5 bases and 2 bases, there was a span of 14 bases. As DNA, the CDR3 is TGTGCCAGCAGCCCCCAAGGCCGACACACAGATACGCAGTATTTT. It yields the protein CASSPQGRHTDTQYF.

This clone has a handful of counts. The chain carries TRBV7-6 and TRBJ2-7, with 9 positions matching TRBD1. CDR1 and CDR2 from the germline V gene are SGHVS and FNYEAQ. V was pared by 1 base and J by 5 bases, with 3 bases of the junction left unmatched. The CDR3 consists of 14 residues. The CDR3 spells CASSLEDRGHEQYF. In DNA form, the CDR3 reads TGTGCCAGCAGCTTAGAGGACAGGGGCCACGAGCAGTACTTC.

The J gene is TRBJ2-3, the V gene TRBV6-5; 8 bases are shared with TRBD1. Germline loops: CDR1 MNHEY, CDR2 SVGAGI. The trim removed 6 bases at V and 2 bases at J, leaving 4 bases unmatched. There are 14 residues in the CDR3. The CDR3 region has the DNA TGTGCCAGCAGAATGACAGGGGACACAGATACGCAGTATTTT. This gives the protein CASRMTGDTDTQYF.

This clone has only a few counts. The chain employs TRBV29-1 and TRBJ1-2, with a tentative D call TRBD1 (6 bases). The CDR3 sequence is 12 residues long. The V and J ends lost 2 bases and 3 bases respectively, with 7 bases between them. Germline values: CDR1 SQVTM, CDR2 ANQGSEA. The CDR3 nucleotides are TGCAGCGTTGAAAAGGGGGACTATGGCTACACCTTC. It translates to CSVEKGDYGYTF.

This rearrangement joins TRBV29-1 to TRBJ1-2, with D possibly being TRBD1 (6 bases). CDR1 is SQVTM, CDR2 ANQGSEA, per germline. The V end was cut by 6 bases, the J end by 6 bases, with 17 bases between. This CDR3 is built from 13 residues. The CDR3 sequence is CSVNRALVDGYTF. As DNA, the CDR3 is TGCAGCGTGAACAGGGCACTGGTGGATGGCTACACCTTC.

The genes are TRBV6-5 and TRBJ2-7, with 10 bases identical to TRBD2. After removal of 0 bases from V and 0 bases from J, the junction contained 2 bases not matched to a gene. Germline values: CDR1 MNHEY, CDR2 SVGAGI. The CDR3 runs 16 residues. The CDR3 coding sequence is TGTGCCAGCAGTTACTCTAGCGGGGGGTCCTCCTACGAGCAGTACTTC. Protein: CASSYSSGGSSYEQYF.

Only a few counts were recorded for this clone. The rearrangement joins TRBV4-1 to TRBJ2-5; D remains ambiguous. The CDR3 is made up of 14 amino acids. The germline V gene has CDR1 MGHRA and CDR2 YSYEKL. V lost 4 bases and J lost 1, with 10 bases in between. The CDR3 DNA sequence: TGCGCCAGCAGCCGTCTTCCCATCCAAGAGACCCAGTACTTC. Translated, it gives CASSRLPIQETQYF.

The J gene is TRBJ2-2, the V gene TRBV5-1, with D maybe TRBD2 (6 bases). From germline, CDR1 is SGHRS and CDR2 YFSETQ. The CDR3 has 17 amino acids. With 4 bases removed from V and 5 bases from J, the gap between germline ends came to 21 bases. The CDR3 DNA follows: TGCGCCAGCAGCGGTTACTCCGACAGTGCGGGGACCGGGGAGCTGTTTTTT. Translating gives CASSGYSDSAGTGELFF.

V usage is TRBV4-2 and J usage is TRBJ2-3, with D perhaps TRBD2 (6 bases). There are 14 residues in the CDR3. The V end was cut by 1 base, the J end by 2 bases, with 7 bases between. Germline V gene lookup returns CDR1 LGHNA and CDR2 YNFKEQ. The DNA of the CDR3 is TGTGCCAGCAGCCAAGGGACTAACACAGATACGCAGTATTTT. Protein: CASSQGTNTDTQYF.

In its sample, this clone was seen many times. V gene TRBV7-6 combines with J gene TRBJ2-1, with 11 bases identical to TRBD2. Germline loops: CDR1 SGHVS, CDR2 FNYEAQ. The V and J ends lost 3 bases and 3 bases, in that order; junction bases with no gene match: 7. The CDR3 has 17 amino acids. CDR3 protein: CASSLERLAGYYNEQFF. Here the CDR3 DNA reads TGTGCCAGCAGCTTGGAGCGACTAGCGGGGTACTACAATGAGCAGTTCTTC.

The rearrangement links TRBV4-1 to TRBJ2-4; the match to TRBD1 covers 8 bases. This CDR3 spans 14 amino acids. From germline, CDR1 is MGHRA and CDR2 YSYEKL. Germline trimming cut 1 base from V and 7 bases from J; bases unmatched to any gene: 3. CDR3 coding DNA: TGCGCCAGCAGCCAAGGACAGGGGATTAACATTCAGTACTTC. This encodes CASSQGQGINIQYF.

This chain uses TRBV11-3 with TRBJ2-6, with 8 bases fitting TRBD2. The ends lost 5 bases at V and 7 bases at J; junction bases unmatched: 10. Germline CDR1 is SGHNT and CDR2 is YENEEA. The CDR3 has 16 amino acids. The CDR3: CASSPGGTRVANVLTF. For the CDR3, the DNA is TGTGCCAGCAGCCCGGGGGGGACCCGAGTTGCCAACGTCCTGACTTTC.

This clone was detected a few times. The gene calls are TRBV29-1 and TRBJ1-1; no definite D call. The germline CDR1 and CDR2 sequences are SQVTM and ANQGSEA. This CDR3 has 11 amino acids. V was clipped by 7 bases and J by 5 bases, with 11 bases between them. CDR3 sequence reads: CSADRITEAFF. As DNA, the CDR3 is TGCAGCGCAGACCGAATAACTGAAGCTTTCTTT. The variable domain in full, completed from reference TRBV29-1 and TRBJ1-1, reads SAVISQKPSRDICQRGTSLTIQCQVDSQVTMMFWYRQQPGQSLTLIATANQGSEATYESGFVIDKFPISRPNLTFSTLTVSNMSPEDSSIYLCSADRITEAFFGQGTRLTVV.

CDR3 nucleotide sequence: TGCGCCAGCAGCGGTCTGGACTACACAGATACGCAGTATTTT. Translation gives CASSGLDYTDTQYF. The rearrangement joins TRBV5-1 to TRBJ2-3, with D possibly TRBD2 on 6 matching bases. There are 14 residues in the CDR3. V lost 4 bases and J 2 bases, leaving 11 bases between the germline ends. CDR1 is SGHRS and CDR2 is YFSETQ in the germline V gene.

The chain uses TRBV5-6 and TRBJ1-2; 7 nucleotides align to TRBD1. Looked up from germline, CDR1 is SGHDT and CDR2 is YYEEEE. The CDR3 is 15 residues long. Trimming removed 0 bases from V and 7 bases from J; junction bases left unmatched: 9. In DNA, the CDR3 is TGTGCCAGCAGCTTGGCCAAGAGGGGGCTTCGTGGCTACACCTTC. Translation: CASSLAKRGLRGYTF.

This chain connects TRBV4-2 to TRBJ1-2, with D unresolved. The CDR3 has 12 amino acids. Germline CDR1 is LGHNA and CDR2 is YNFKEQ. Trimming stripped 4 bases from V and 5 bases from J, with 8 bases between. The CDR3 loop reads CASSPGVYGYTF. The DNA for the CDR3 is TGTGCCAGCAGCCCCGGAGTATATGGCTACACCTTC.

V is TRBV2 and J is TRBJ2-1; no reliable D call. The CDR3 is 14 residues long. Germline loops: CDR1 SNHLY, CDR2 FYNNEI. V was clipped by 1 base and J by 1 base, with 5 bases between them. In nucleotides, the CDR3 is TGTGCCAGCAGTGAAGTGCGGTCCTACAATGAGCAGTTCTTC. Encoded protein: CASSEVRSYNEQFF.

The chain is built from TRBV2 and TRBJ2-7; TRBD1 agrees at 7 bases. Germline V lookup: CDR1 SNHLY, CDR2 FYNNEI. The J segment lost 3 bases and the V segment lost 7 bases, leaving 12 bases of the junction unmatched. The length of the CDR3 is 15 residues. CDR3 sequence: CASILEQGSSYEQYF. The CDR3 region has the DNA TGTGCCAGCATCCTTGAACAGGGGTCTAGCTACGAGCAGTACTTC.

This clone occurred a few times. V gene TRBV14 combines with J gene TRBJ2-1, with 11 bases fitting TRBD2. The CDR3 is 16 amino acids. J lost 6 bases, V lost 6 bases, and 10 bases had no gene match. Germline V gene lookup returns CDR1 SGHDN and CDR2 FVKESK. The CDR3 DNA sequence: TGTGCCAGCAGTAGACTTGCGCTAGCGGGGGGCAATGAGCAGTTCTTC. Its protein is CASSRLALAGGNEQFF.

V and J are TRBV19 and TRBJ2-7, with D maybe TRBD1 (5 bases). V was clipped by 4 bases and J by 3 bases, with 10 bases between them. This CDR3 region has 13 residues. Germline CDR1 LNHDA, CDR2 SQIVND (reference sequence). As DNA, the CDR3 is TGTGCCAGTAGTACGGACACCTACTACGAGCAGTACTTC. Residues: CASSTDTYYEQYF.

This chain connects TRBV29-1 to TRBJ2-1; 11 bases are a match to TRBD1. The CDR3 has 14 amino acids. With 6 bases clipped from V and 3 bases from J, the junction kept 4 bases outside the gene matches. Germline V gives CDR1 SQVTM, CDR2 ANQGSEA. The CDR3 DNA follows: TGCAGCGTGAGGGGGACAGGGGGCTACAATGAGCAGTTCTTC. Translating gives CSVRGTGGYNEQFF.

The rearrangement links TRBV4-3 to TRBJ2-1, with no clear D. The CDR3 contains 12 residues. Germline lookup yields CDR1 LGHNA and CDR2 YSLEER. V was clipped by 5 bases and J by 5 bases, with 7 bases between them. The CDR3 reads CASSLTDNEQFF. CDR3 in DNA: TGCGCCAGCAGCTTGACTGACAATGAGCAGTTCTTC.

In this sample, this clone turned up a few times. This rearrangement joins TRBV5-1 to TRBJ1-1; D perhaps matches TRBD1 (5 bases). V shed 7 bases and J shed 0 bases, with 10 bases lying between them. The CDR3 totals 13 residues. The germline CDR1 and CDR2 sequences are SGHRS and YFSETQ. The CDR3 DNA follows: TGCGCCAGCGGACAACAAGTGAACACTGAAGCTTTCTTT. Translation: CASGQQVNTEAFF.

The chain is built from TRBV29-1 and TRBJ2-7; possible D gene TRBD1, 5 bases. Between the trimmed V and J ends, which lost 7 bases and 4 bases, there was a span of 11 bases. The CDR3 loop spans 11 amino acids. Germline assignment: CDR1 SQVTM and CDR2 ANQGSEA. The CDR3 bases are TGCAGCGCCGGTAGGGGATACGAGCAGTACTTC. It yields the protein CSAGRGYEQYF.

The CDR3 here is CSARRSPTGEQFF. For the CDR3, the DNA is TGCAGCGCACGTCGGTCACCAACGGGTGAGCAGTTCTTC. This sequence joins TRBV29-1 and TRBJ2-1; no clear D. V shed 7 bases and J shed 9 bases, with 19 bases lying between them. CDR3 length: 13 amino acids. Germline V gene lookup returns CDR1 SQVTM and CDR2 ANQGSEA.

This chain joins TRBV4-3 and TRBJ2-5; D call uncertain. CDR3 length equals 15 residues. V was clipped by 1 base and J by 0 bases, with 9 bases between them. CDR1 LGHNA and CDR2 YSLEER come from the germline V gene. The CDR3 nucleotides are TGCGCCAGCAGCCAAGCAGTCGCCTACCAAGAGACCCAGTACTTC. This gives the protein CASSQAVAYQETQYF.

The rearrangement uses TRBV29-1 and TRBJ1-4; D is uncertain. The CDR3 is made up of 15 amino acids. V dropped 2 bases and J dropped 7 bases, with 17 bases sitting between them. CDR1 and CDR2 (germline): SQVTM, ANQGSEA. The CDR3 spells CSVESSALPGEKLFF. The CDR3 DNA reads TGCAGCGTTGAAAGCTCGGCCCTACCGGGTGAAAAACTGTTTTTT.

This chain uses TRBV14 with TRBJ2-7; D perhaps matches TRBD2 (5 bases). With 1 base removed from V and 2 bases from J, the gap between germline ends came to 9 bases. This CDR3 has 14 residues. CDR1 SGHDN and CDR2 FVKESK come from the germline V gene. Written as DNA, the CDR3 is TGTGCCAGCAGCCAAGTGTTGAGGGCCTACGAGCAGTACTTC. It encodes CASSQVLRAYEQYF.

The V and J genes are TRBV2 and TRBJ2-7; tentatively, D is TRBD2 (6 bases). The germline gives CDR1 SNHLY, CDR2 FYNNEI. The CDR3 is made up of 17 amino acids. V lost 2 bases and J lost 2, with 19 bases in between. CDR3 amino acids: CASSEIGLGGGAYEQYF. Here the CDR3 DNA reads TGTGCCAGCAGTGAAATAGGTTTGGGCGGAGGGGCCTACGAGCAGTACTTC.